This paragraph covers one T cell receptor beta chain sequence. The antigen is undetermined. The data were taken from a study of cytomegalovirus exposure and HLA in healthy donors. Points from the study as a whole: The authors listed roughly 150 TCR beta chains as cytomegalovirus-associated. Association of a missense DCLRE1C variant with TCR beta V- and J-gene trimming was reported in a later analysis.

This CDR3 contains 16 residues. V was cut by 0 bases and J by 4 bases, with 10 bases left in between. The V gene's germline CDR1 is ENHRY and CDR2 SYGVKD. PCR amplification relied on 60 Vbeta primers (plus 13 Jbeta primers). Sequenced by immunoSEQ multiplex PCR; TCRdb stores in-frame clones only, minus some. Of around 79,000 clones listed, roughly 73% are singletons. Input material: PBMCs. V usage is TRBV10-3 and J usage is TRBJ2-6, with D perhaps matching TRBD1 (5 bases). The clonotype comes from a middle-aged woman in good health and CMV-seropositive. This CDR3 reads CAISESQGFGANVLTF. The CDR3 region has the DNA TGTGCCATCAGTGAGTCCCAGGGATTCGGGGCCAACGTCCTGACTTTC.